This T cell receptor beta chain derives from a study of T cells in Graves' hyperthyroidism and ophthalmopathy. Overall study context: Peripheral blood was secured at the point of initial diagnosis, before any treatment.

Study outcomes and limitations: Clonotypes that were expanded in thyroid above 0.001 mostly appeared in blood too.

The TCR beta CDR3 regions underwent amplification using RNA transcripts as the source. When the TCR CDR3 underwent first-round RT-PCR, the HTBI primer set was used. Each CDR3 protein gets one entry after TCRdb re-called the multiplex PCR reads with MiXCR. This sample carries some 650,000 distinct CDR3 sequences, about a sixth of them seen once, and the ten largest clones take less than 3.5%. This clonotype was seen at least ten times. Its antigen is unknown. Source material for PBMCs was less than 12 ml fresh peripheral blood. The CDR3 consists of 14 residues. The V end lost 3 bases, the J end lost 12 bases, and 17 bases lay between the germline ends.

Sequenced: blood. This sequence joins TRBV12-3 or TRBV12-4 and TRBJ1-4; D may be TRBD1 (5 bases). The receptor was isolated from a woman in her forties with Graves' ophthalmopathy. The CDR3 reads CASSFLGRGGELFF. The CDR3, as DNA: TGTGCCAGCAGTTTCTTGGGACGGGGGGGTGAACTGTTTTTT.